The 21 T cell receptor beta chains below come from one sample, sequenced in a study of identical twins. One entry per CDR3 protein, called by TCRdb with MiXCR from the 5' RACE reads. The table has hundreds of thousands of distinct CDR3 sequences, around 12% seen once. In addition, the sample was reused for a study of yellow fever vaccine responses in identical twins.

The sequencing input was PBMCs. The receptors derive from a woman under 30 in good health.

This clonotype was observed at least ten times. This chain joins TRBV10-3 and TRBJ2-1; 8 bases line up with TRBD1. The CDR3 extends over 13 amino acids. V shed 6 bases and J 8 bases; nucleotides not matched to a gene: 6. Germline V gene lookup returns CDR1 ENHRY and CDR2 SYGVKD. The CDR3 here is CAIREDRVDEQFF. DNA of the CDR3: TGTGCCATCAGGGAGGACAGGGTAGATGAGCAGTTCTTC.

CDR3 sequence reads: CASSQGQVGGEKLFF. The DNA of the CDR3 is TGTGCCAGCAGCCAAGGACAGGTCGGTGGTGAAAAACTGTTTTTT. This chain joins TRBV27 and TRBJ1-4, with 7 nucleotides matching TRBD1. Trimming cost V 6 bases and J 7 bases; bases outside gene matches: 11. CDR3 length equals 15 residues. Germline assignment: CDR1 MNHEY and CDR2 SMNVEV (reference sequence).

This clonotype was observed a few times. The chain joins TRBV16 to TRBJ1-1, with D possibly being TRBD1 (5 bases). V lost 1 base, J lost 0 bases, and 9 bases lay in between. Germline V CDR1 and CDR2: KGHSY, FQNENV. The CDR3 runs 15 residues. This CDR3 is CASSQYQGLNTEAFF. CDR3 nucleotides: TGTGCCAGCAGCCAATATCAGGGATTGAACACTGAAGCTTTCTTT.

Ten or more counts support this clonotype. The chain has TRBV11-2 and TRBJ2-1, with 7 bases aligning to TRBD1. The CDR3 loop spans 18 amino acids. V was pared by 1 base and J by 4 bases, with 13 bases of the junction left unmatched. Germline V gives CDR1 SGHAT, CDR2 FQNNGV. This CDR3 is CASSLVWGRQGGYNEQFF. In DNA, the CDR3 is TGTGCCAGCAGCTTAGTATGGGGCCGACAGGGTGGGTACAATGAGCAGTTCTTC. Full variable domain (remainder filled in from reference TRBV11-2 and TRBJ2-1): EAGVAQSPRYKIIEKRQSVAFWCNPISGHATLYWYQQILGQGPKLLIQFQNNGVVDDSQLPKDRFSAERLKGVDSTLKIQPAKLEDSAVYLCASSLVWGRQGGYNEQFFGPGTRLTVL.

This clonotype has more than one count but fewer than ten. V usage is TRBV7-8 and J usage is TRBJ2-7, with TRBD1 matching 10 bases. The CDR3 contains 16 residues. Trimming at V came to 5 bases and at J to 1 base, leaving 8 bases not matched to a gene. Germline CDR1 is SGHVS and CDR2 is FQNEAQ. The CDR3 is CASSPRDRGSSYEQYV. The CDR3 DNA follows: TGTGCCAGCAGCCCCAGGGACAGGGGTTCGTCCTACGAGCAGTACGTC.

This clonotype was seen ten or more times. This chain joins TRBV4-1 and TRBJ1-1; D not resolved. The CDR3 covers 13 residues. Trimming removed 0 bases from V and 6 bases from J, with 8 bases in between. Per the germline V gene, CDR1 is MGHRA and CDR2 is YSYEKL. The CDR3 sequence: CASSQDKNSEAFF. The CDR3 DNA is TGCGCCAGCAGCCAAGATAAAAACTCTGAAGCTTTCTTT.

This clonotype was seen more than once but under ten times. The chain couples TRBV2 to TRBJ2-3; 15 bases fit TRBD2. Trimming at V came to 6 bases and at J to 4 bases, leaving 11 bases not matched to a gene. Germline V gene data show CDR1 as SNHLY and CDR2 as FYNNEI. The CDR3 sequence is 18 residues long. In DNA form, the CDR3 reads TGTGCCAGCAGGGACGGGACTAGCGGGAGGAGTGGGGCAGATACGCAGTATTTT. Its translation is CASRDGTSGRSGADTQYF.

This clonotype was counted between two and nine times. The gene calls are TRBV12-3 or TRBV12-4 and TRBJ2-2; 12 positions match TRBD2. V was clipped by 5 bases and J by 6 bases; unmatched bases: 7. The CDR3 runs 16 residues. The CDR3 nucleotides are TGTGCCAGCAGTCCTCGGACTAGCGGGACCGCCGGGGAGCTGTTTTTT. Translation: CASSPRTSGTAGELFF.

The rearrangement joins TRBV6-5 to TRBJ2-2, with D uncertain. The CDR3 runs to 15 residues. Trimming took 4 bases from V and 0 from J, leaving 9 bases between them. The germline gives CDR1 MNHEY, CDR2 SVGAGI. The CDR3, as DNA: TGTGCCAGCAGTTTTGGGAATGCGAACACCGGGGAGCTGTTTTTT. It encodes CASSFGNANTGELFF.

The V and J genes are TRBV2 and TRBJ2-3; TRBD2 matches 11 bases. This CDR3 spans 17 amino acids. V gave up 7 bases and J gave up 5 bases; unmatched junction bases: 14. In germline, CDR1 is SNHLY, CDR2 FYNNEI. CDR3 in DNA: TGTGCCAGCACCCCCCCGCGGAATAGCGGGAGGGAAGATACGCAGTATTTT. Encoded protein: CASTPPRNSGREDTQYF.

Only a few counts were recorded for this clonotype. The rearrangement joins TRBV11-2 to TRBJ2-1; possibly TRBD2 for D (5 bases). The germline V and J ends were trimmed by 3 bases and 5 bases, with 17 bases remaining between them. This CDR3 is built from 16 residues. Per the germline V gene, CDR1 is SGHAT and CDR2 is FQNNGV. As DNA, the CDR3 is TGTGCCAGCAGCTTTTTCTCCGGGGTTAGGAACAATGAGCAGTTCTTC. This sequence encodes CASSFFSGVRNNEQFF.

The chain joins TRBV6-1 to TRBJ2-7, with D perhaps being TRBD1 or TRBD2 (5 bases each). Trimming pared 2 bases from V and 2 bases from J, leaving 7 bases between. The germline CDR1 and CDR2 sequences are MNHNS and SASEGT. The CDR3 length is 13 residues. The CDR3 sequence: CASSERGAYEQYF. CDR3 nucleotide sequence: TGTGCCAGCAGTGAAAGGGGAGCCTACGAGCAGTACTTC.

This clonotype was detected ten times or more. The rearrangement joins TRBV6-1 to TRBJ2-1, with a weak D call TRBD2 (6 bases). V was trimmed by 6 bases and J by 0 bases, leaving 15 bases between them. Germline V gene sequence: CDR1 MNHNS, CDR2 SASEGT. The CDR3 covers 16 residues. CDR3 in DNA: TGTGCCAGCAGGGAGGGAATCAAGAGCTCCTACAATGAGCAGTTCTTC. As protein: CASREGIKSSYNEQFF.

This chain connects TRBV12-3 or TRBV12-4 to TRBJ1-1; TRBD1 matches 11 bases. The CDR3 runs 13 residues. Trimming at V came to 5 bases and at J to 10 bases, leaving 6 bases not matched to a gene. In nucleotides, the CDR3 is TGTGCCAGCAGTATCGGGACAGGGGGGCGAGCTTTCTTT. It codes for CASSIGTGGRAFF.

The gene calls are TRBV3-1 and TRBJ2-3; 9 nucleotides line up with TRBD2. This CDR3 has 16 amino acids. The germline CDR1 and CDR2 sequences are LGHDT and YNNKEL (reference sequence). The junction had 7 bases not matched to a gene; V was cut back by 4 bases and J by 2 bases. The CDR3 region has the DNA TGTGCCAGCAGCCTCTCGGTAGCGGGGGCCACAGATACGCAGTATTTT. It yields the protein CASSLSVAGATDTQYF.

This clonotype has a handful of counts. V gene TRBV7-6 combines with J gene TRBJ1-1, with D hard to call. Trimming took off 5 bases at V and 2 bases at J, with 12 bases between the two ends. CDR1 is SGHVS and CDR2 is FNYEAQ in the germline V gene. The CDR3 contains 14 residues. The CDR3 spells CASSTWTGNTEAFF. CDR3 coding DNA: TGTGCCAGCAGCACTTGGACGGGTAACACTGAAGCTTTCTTT.

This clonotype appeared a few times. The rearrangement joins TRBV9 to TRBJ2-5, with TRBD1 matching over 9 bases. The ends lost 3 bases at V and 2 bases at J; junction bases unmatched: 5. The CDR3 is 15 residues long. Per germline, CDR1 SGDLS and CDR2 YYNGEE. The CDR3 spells CASSGADRGQETQYF. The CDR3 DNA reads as TGTGCCAGCAGCGGAGCGGACAGGGGACAAGAGACCCAGTACTTC.

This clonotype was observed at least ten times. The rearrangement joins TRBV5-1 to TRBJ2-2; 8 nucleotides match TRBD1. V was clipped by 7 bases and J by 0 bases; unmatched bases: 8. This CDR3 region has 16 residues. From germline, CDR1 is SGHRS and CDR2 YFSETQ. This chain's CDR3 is CASRTGRPPNTGELFF. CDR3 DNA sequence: TGCGCCAGCCGGACAGGGAGACCTCCGAACACCGGGGAGCTGTTTTTT. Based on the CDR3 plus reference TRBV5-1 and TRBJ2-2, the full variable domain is KAGVTQTPRYLIKTRGQQVTLSCSPISGHRSVSWYQQTPGQGLQFLFEYFSETQRNKGNFPGRFSGRQFSNSRSEMNVSTLELGDSALYLCASRTGRPPNTGELFFGEGSRLTVL.

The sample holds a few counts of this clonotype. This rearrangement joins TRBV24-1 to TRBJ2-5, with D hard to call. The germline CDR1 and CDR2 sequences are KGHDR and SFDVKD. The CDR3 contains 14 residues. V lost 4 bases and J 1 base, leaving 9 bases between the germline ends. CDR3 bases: TGTGCCACCAGTGACCCTGGGTCCCAAGAGACCCAGTACTTC. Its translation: CATSDPGSQETQYF.

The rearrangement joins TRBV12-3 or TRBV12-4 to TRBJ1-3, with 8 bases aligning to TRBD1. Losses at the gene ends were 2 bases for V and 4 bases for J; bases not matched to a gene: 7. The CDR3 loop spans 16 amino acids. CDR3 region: CASSLLAGGRGNTIYF. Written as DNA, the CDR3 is TGTGCCAGCAGTTTATTGGCAGGGGGCCGCGGAAACACCATATATTTT.

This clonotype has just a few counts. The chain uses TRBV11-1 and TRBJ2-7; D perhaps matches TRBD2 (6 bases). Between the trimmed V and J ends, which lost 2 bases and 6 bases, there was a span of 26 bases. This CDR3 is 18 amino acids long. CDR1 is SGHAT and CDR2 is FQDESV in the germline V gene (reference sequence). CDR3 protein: CASSLMLAKEGYRFEQYF. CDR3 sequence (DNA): TGTGCCAGCAGCTTAATGCTAGCGAAGGAAGGTTATCGGTTCGAGCAGTACTTC.